The text below deals with one TCR beta chain. Its antigen remains unidentified. TCRdb's copy holds only in-frame clones and misses some; the assay was immunoSEQ multiplex PCR. The repertoire includes about 79,000 clones, approximately 74% of them detected once, and 1.5% to 2% sits in the top ten. Peptide-pool stimulation followed by sequencing identified expanded antigen-specific CD4+ clonotypes in the ViraFEST assay. The culture ran for approximately 10 days, and then CD4+ T cells were isolated. This CDR3 region has 11 residues. Germline values: CDR1 DFQATT, CDR2 SNEGSKA (reference sequence). The V and J ends lost 7 bases and 4 bases respectively, with 10 bases between them. This sample is drawn from a study of vaccination effects on CD4 cells after COVID-19.

The input for sequencing was CD4+ T cells from PBMCs cultured with HCoV-229E spike peptides, taken before COVID-19 vaccination. J is TRBJ2-5 and V is TRBV20-1; D remains unclear. This sequence originates from a human donor who received a COVID-19 vaccine. The CDR3 is CSVISGETQYF. In nucleotides, the CDR3 is TGCAGTGTCATTTCTGGAGAGACCCAGTACTTC.